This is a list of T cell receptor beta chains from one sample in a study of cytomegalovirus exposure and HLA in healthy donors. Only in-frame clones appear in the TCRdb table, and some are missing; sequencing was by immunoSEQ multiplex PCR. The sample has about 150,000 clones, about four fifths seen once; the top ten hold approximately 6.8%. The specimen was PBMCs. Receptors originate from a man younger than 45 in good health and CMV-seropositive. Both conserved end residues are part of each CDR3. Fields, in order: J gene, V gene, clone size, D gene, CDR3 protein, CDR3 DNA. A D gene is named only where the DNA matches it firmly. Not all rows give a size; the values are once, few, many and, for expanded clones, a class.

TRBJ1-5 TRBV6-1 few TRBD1 CASNGQVTQPQHF TGTGCCAGCAATGGACAGGTAACTCAGCCCCAGCATTTT
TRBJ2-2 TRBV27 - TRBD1 CASSSPTGSAGELFF TGTGCCAGCAGTTCGCCGACAGGGTCCGCCGGGGAGCTGTTTTTT
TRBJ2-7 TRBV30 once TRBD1 CAYSTGWGEEQYF TGTGCCTATTCGACAGGGTGGGGTGAGGAGCAGTACTTC
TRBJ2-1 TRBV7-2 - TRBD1 CASSSNRGAYNEQFF TGTGCCAGCAGCTCCAACAGGGGCGCCTACAATGAGCAGTTCTTC
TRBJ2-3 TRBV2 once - CASTARRIFSTDTQYF TGTGCCAGCACTGCTAGACGGATTTTTAGCACAGATACGCAGTATTTT
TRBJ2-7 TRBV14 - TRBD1 CASSQDNGQGSHEQYF TGTGCCAGCAGCCAAGATAATGGACAGGGGTCCCACGAGCAGTACTTC
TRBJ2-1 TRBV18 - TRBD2 CASSPRGPGLAGDNEQFF TGTGCCAGCTCACCAAGAGGACCGGGACTAGCGGGGGACAATGAGCAGTTCTTC
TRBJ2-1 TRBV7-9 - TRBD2 CAGGGYNEQFF TGTGCCGGGGGGGGGTACAATGAGCAGTTCTTC
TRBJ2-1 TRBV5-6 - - CASSLERAEFF TGTGCCAGCAGCTTGGAGCGGGCAGAGTTCTTC
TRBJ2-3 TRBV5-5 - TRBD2 CASSVGLADSDTQYF TGTGCCAGCAGCGTAGGACTAGCGGACTCAGATACGCAGTATTTT
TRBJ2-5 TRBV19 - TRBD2 CASSFSGKETQYF TGTGCCAGTAGTTTCAGCGGGAAGGAGACCCAGTACTTC
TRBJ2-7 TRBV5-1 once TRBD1 CASSPRQGASYEQYF TGCGCCAGCAGCCCCCGACAGGGAGCCTCCTACGAGCAGTACTTC
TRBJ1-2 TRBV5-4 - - CASSLRTATNYGYTF TGTGCCAGCAGCCTGAGGACAGCGACTAACTATGGCTACACCTTC
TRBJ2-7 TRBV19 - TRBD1 CASSISPGTGNEQYF TGTGCCAGTAGTATCTCACCCGGGACAGGGAACGAGCAGTACTTC
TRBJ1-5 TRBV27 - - CASSLYPTREAQHF TGTGCCAGCAGTTTATACCCCACACGGGAGGCCCAGCATTTT
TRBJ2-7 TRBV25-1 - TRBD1 CASRGQGADGYEQYF TGTGCCAGCAGGGGACAGGGGGCCGACGGCTACGAGCAGTACTTC
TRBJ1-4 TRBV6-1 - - CASLRVQGNEKLFF TGTGCCAGCTTGAGGGTACAGGGAAACGAAAAACTGTTTTTT
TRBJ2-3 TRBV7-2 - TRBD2 CASSSTSGGYTDTQYF TGTGCCAGCAGCAGTACTAGCGGGGGCTACACAGATACGCAGTATTTT
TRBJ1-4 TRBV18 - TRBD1 CASSPGTGREKLFF TGTGCCAGCTCACCTGGGACAGGGCGTGAAAAACTGTTTTTT
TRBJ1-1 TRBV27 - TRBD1 CASSKGQGVTEAFF TGTGCCAGCAGTAAGGGACAGGGGGTCACTGAAGCTTTCTTT
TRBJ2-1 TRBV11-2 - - CASTLGLRMDYNEQFF TGTGCCAGCACTTTGGGGCTGCGGATGGACTACAATGAGCAGTTCTTC
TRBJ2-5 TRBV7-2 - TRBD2 CASSLTSGRAKETQYF TGTGCCAGCAGCTTGACTAGCGGGAGGGCCAAAGAGACCCAGTACTTC
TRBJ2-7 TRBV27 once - CASSLLRERSYEQYF TGTGCCAGCAGTTTACTCCGGGAGAGGTCCTACGAGCAGTACTTC
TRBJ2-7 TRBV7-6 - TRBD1 CASSPGDSSYEQYF TGTGCCAGCAGCCCCGGGGACAGCTCCTACGAGCAGTACTTC
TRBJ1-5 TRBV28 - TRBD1 CASSLPPGQALVDSNQPQHF TGTGCCAGCAGCCTACCTCCGGGACAGGCCTTGGTCGATAGCAATCAGCCCCAGCATTTT
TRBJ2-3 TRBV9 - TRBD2 CASSGNLAESTDTQYF TGTGCCAGCAGCGGAAACCTAGCGGAGAGCACAGATACGCAGTATTTT
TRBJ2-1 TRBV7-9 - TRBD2 CSSRRLAGARSYNEQFF TGTTCCAGCAGAAGGCTAGCGGGGGCCCGCTCCTACAATGAGCAGTTCTTC